This entry concerns a single T cell receptor beta chain. Its target is not known. Preparation of TCR beta libraries was done by quantitative 5'-RACE with molecular barcodes. TCRdb analysed the 5' RACE reads with MiXCR anew, one entry per CDR3 protein. Of about 540,000 distinct CDR3 sequences in the sample, roughly 13% are singletons; the top ten hold around 7%. V trimming: 8 bases; J trimming: 10 bases; junction bases outside the gene matches: 7. This CDR3 is built from 14 residues. Per germline, CDR1 MNHNS and CDR2 SASEGT. This sample was taken from a study of CD8 T cells in ankylosing spondylitis. General study results and limits: Relatively rare in peripheral blood, disease-linked clones were also CD8+. Reported data indicate significant enrichment of disease-linked clones within matched ankylosing spondylitis synovial fluid. Reactive arthritis synovial fluid and blood were previously reported to contain some motif variants. Among TCR beta sequences, a motif of several highly homologous variants appeared characteristic of ankylosing spondylitis blood.

V gene TRBV6-1 combines with J gene TRBJ2-1; 14 bases line up with TRBD2. The sequencing sample was made of blood, either unsorted or a sorted T cell fraction (not recorded which). This clonotype was sampled from a male donor with ankylosing spondylitis. CDR3 sequence reads: CASHKGLAGEEQFF. CDR3 sequence (DNA): TGTGCCAGCCACAAGGGACTAGCGGGAGAAGAGCAGTTCTTC.